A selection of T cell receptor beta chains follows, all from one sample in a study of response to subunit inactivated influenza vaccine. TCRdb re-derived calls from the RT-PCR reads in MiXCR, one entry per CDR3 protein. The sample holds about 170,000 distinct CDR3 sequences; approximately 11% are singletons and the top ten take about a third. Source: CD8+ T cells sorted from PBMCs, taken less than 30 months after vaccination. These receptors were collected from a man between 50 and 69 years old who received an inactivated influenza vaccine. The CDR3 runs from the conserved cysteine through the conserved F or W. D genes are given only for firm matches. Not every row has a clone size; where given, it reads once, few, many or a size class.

CDR3: CSARPTSAPYNEQFF
DNA: TGCAGTGCTAGACCTACTAGCGCTCCCTACAATGAGCAGTTCTTC
length: 15
V: TRBV20-1
D: TRBD2
size: few
J: TRBJ2-1

CDR3: CASSQGQSNQPQHF
DNA: TGCGCCAGCAGCCAAGGACAGTCCAATCAGCCCCAGCATTTT
length: 14
V: TRBV4-3
D: -
size: many
J: TRBJ1-5

CDR3: CASSVVTGGNEQFF
DNA: TGTGCCAGCAGCGTTGTTACAGGGGGCAATGAGCAGTTCTTC
length: 14
V: TRBV7-9
D: TRBD1
size: few
J: TRBJ2-1

CDR3: CSAAGLAGGEQFF
DNA: TGCAGCGCAGCGGGACTAGCGGGGGGAGAGCAGTTCTTC
length: 13
V: TRBV29-1
D: TRBD2
size: many
J: TRBJ2-1

CDR3: CASQRYEQYF
DNA: TGTGCCAGCCAAAGGTACGAGCAGTACTTC
length: 10
V: TRBV28
D: -
size: many
J: TRBJ2-7

CDR3: CATLGGGEQFF
DNA: TGTGCCACTCTAGGGGGGGGTGAGCAGTTCTTC
length: 11
V: TRBV24-1
D: -
size: many
J: TRBJ2-1

CDR3: CASSIVSANTGELFF
DNA: TGTGCCAGTAGTATAGTTAGTGCGAACACCGGGGAGCTGTTTTTT
length: 15
V: TRBV19
D: -
size: few
J: TRBJ2-2

CDR3: CASSPWEAGSSEEAQYF
DNA: TGTGCCAGCAGTCCCTGGGAAGCGGGATCTTCGGAGGAGGCCCAGTACTTC
length: 17
V: TRBV28
D: TRBD2
size: once
J: TRBJ2-5

CDR3: CATHTGELFF
DNA: TGTGCCACCCACACCGGGGAGCTGTTTTTT
length: 10
V: TRBV7-8
D: -
size: few
J: TRBJ2-2

CDR3: CASSLGGEANTEAFF
DNA: TGTGCCAGCAGCTTAGGGGGAGAGGCGAACACTGAAGCTTTCTTT
length: 15
V: TRBV13
D: -
size: -
J: TRBJ1-1

CDR3: CASSLVSGRADEQYF
DNA: TGTGCCAGCAGCTTAGTTTCCGGCAGGGCGGACGAGCAGTACTTC
length: 15
V: TRBV7-9
D: -
size: -
J: TRBJ2-7

CDR3: CASSQGLQGASTDTQYF
DNA: TGTGCCAGCAGCCAAGGGCTGCAGGGGGCTAGCACAGATACGCAGTATTTT
length: 17
V: TRBV4-2
D: TRBD1
size: few
J: TRBJ2-3

CDR3: CAGGLAGDEQYF
DNA: TGTGCCGGGGGACTAGCGGGAGATGAGCAGTACTTC
length: 12
V: TRBV2
D: TRBD2
size: -
J: TRBJ2-7

CDR3: CASSLVGTGYYNEQFF
DNA: TGTGCCAGCAGTTTGGTTGGGACAGGGTATTACAATGAGCAGTTCTTC
length: 16
V: TRBV12-3/TRBV12-4
D: TRBD1
size: few
J: TRBJ2-1

CDR3: CASSLTGGQDEQYF
DNA: TGTGCCAGCAGCTTAACAGGGGGTCAGGACGAGCAGTACTTC
length: 14
V: TRBV11-2
D: TRBD1
size: few
J: TRBJ2-7